A single sample gave rise to the 24 T cell receptor beta chains below, sequenced in a study of long-term antiretroviral therapy in people with HIV. Sequencing relied on immunoSEQ assay v3.0, run at survey level. Method: immunoSEQ multiplex PCR; TCRdb's copy keeps in-frame clones and lacks some. This sample has about 32,000 clones, with approximately 85% found just once. The sequencing here drew on unsorted PBMCs, taken 2.2 years after starting antiretroviral therapy. These receptors were obtained from a man between 18 and 35 years old with HIV.

J is TRBJ2-7 and V is TRBV13; D is perhaps TRBD2 (6 bases). Between the trimmed V and J ends, which lost 0 bases and 0 bases, there was a span of 9 bases. The CDR3 totals 15 residues. The V gene's germline CDR1 is PRHDT and CDR2 FYEKMQ (reference sequence). The CDR3 sequence is CASSLGGGASYEQYF. CDR3 in DNA: TGTGCCAGCAGCTTAGGCGGCGGGGCCTCCTACGAGCAGTACTTC.

V and J are TRBV6-1 and TRBJ1-6; D unresolved. The ends were cut back, 0 bases at V and 7 bases at J, with 13 bases in the middle. The CDR3 consists of 16 residues. In germline, CDR1 is MNHNS, CDR2 SASEGT. CDR3 sequence reads: CASSEALSAVNSPLHF. CDR3 nucleotide sequence: TGTGCCAGCAGTGAAGCGCTGTCGGCAGTAAATTCACCCCTCCACTTT.

The rearrangement links TRBV18 to TRBJ2-3; TRBD2 might be the D (5 bases). V gave up 1 base and J gave up 0 bases, with 5 bases separating them. Germline CDR1 and CDR2: KGHSH and LQKENI. This CDR3 region has 14 residues. In nucleotides, the CDR3 is TGTGCCAGCTCACCACGGGAGAGCACAGATACGCAGTATTTT. Translation: CASSPRESTDTQYF.

The V and J genes are TRBV5-4 and TRBJ1-6; D gene ambiguous. V was trimmed by 2 bases and J by 7 bases, leaving 4 bases between them. The CDR3 spans 12 residues. Germline CDR1 and CDR2: SGHNT and YYREEE (reference sequence). CDR3 in amino acids: CASSFGNSPLHF. CDR3 DNA: TGTGCCAGCAGCTTCGGGAATTCACCCCTCCACTTT.

The DNA of the CDR3 is TGTGCCAGCAGCTCCCGTTTTTCCCTAGCGGGAGGCACCGGGGAGCTGTTTTTT. As protein: CASSSRFSLAGGTGELFF. The chain couples TRBV11-2 to TRBJ2-2; 11 bases match TRBD2. Germline trimming cut 4 bases from V and 4 bases from J; bases unmatched to any gene: 11. This CDR3 has 18 residues. CDR1 SGHAT and CDR2 FQNNGV come from the germline V gene.

V usage is TRBV27 and J usage is TRBJ1-5; D is uncertain. V was shortened by 5 bases and J by 9 bases, with 20 bases between the two germline ends. The CDR3 contains 15 residues. Germline V CDR1 and CDR2: MNHEY, SMNVEV (reference sequence). Here the CDR3 DNA reads TGTGCCAGCAGTGTCTCTGGGCGGGTTAACTGGCCCCAGCATTTT. This gives the protein CASSVSGRVNWPQHF.

The chain couples TRBV11-2 to TRBJ2-3, with D tentatively TRBD1 (5 bases). V was cut by 3 bases and J by 7 bases, with 17 bases left in between. Per germline, CDR1 SGHAT and CDR2 FQNNGV. This CDR3 region has 15 residues. The CDR3 DNA sequence: TGTGCCAGCAGCTTCGACAGCCGTAACGGGCATACGCAGTATTTT. Protein product: CASSFDSRNGHTQYF.

This chain connects TRBV27 to TRBJ1-2; the D gene is possibly TRBD1 (6 bases). V lost 6 bases to trimming and J lost 4 bases, with 15 bases between them. Germline assignment: CDR1 MNHEY and CDR2 SMNVEV (reference sequence). The CDR3 totals 14 residues. In nucleotides, the CDR3 is TGTGCCAGCAGCGTAGCGACAGGTCGCTATGGCTACACCTTC. Its translation is CASSVATGRYGYTF.

The chain couples TRBV30 to TRBJ2-7, with D tentatively TRBD2 (5 bases). This CDR3 is built from 13 residues. Trimming removed 5 bases from V and 0 bases from J, with 11 bases in between. Germline V gene sequence: CDR1 GTSNPN, CDR2 SVGIG (reference sequence). CDR3 in DNA: TGTGCCTGGGGGTGGGGAGCCTCCTACGAGCAGTACTTC. Protein product: CAWGWGASYEQYF.

The chain carries TRBV6-5 and TRBJ2-2; weak D call: TRBD2 (6 bases). This CDR3 has 15 amino acids. Trimming took 2 bases from V and 8 from J, leaving 15 bases between them. Germline V CDR1 and CDR2: MNHEY, SVGAGI. In nucleotides, the CDR3 is TGTGCCAGCAGTTACGAAGGGACTGGAAGGGGGGAGCTGTTTTTT. Residues: CASSYEGTGRGELFF.

J is TRBJ2-3 and V is TRBV27; D perhaps matches TRBD1 (5 bases). CDR3 size: 14 residues. Per germline, CDR1 MNHEY and CDR2 SMNVEV (reference sequence). V was trimmed by 7 bases and J by 4 bases, leaving 15 bases between them. CDR3 nucleotide sequence: TGTGCCAGCACCTCCCCAGGGTTCCCAGATACGCAGTATTTT. Translating it yields CASTSPGFPDTQYF.

The rearrangement links TRBV7-9 to TRBJ2-5; 15 bases are a match to TRBD2. The trim removed 5 bases at V and 5 bases at J, leaving 6 bases unmatched. The CDR3 totals 16 residues. Germline V gene lookup returns CDR1 SEHNR and CDR2 FQNEAQ (reference sequence). This chain's CDR3 is CASSRTSGRAWETQYF. The CDR3 nucleotides read TGTGCCAGCAGCCGGACTAGCGGGAGGGCCTGGGAGACCCAGTACTTC. Complete variable domain (other parts from reference TRBV7-9 and TRBJ2-5): DTGVSQNPRHKITKRGQNVTFRCDPISEHNRLYWYRQTLGQGPEFLTYFQNEAQLEKSRLLSDRFSAERPKGSFSTLEIQRTEQGDSAMYLCASSRTSGRAWETQYFGPGTRLLVL.

Points on this clone: The junction shows a germline mismatch at one end, possibly a read error. The chain joins TRBV20-1 to TRBJ1-1; TRBD1 aligns across 7 bases. From germline, CDR1 is DFQATT and CDR2 SNEGSKA (reference sequence). The CDR3 runs 10 residues. In DNA, the CDR3 is TGCAGTGCTATTTACGGGACAGTAGGGTTT. Amino acids: CSAIYGTVGF.

This rearrangement joins TRBV9 to TRBJ2-1; D is perhaps TRBD1 or TRBD2 (6 bases each). The V gene lost 1 base and the J gene lost 8 bases, with 19 bases spanning the gap. The germline V gene encodes CDR1 SGDLS and CDR2 YYNGEE. CDR3 size: 16 residues. In nucleotides, the CDR3 is TGTGCCAGCAGCGTATTGTCCCGGGGGCCATGGGATGAGCAGTTCTTC. Residues: CASSVLSRGPWDEQFF.

V is TRBV4-2 and J is TRBJ1-2, with D uncertain. The CDR3 sequence is 15 residues long. Germline CDR1 reads LGHNA; CDR2 reads YNFKEQ. Trimming pared 0 bases from V and 4 bases from J, leaving 12 bases between. The CDR3 loop is CASSQDLSEAYGYTF. The CDR3 DNA reads TGTGCCAGCAGCCAAGATCTCTCAGAGGCCTATGGCTACACCTTC.

The chain combines TRBV7-9 with TRBJ1-2; D call uncertain. V was pared by 0 bases and J by 7 bases, with 15 bases between. Germline lookup yields CDR1 SEHNR and CDR2 FQNEAQ (reference sequence). The CDR3 contains 15 residues. This CDR3 is CASSLAQEAISGYTF. DNA for the CDR3: TGTGCCAGCAGCTTAGCTCAGGAGGCGATCTCTGGCTACACCTTC.

This chain connects TRBV19 to TRBJ1-2, with a possible D match to TRBD1 (5 bases). Germline CDR1 LNHDA, CDR2 SQIVND (reference sequence). The CDR3 is made up of 17 amino acids. V was clipped by 6 bases and J by 1 base, with 21 bases between them. The CDR3 DNA sequence: TGTGCCAGTAGGACCCCGGGACGGCCAAGTTTTAACTATGGCTACACCTTC. This encodes CASRTPGRPSFNYGYTF.

The table lists this clone with a count of one. The rearrangement joins TRBV29-1 to TRBJ2-7, with a possible D match to TRBD2 (6 bases). The germline CDR1 and CDR2 sequences are SQVTM and ANQGSEA. With 2 bases removed from V and 0 bases from J, the gap between germline ends came to 14 bases. The CDR3 has 15 amino acids. CDR3 region: CSVELRGKSSYEQYF. CDR3 coding DNA: TGCAGCGTTGAACTTCGCGGGAAGAGCTCCTACGAGCAGTACTTC.

The chain links TRBV2 to TRBJ2-1; D remains ambiguous. This CDR3 has 12 amino acids. V lost 4 bases to trimming and J lost 5 bases, with 6 bases between them. Germline-derived CDR1 and CDR2 are SNHLY and FYNNEI. The CDR3 DNA is TGTGCCAGCAGTGCCTTTGACAATGAGCAGTTCTTC. It is translated as CASSAFDNEQFF. Looking up the rest from reference TRBV2 and TRBJ2-1 gives the full variable domain: EPEVTQTPSHQVTQMGQEVILRCVPISNHLYFYWYRQILGQKVEFLVSFYNNEISEKSEIFDDQFSVERPDGSNFTLKIRSTKLEDSAMYFCASSAFDNEQFFGPGTRLTVL.

The rearrangement joins TRBV5-1 to TRBJ2-2; 8 positions agree with TRBD2. J lost 3 bases, V lost 6 bases, and 4 bases had no gene match. The CDR3 sequence is 14 residues long. Germline V lookup: CDR1 SGHRS, CDR2 YFSETQ. The CDR3 coding sequence is TGCGCCAGCACCAGCGGGAGTTACACCGGGGAGCTGTTTTTT. Protein: CASTSGSYTGELFF.

The chain combines TRBV28 with TRBJ2-7; TRBD1 matches at 8 bases. This CDR3 region has 13 residues. The germline CDR1 and CDR2 sequences are MDHEN and SYDVKM. Losses at the gene ends were 4 bases for V and 6 bases for J; bases not matched to a gene: 5. The CDR3 protein is CASSSDRGTEQYF. CDR3 nucleotides: TGTGCCAGCAGTTCAGACAGGGGAACCGAGCAGTACTTC.

The genes are TRBV5-1 and TRBJ1-2; maybe TRBD1 (5 bases). V was trimmed by 0 bases and J by 6 bases, leaving 15 bases between them. This CDR3 is built from 15 residues. Germline CDR1 is SGHRS and CDR2 is YFSETQ. CDR3 loop: CASSLAEQVTNGYTF. CDR3 coding DNA: TGCGCCAGCAGCTTGGCCGAACAGGTAACCAATGGCTACACCTTC.

The rearrangement joins TRBV10-3 to TRBJ1-5; D may be TRBD1 (5 bases). Germline-derived CDR1 and CDR2 are ENHRY and SYGVKD. Trimming shortened V by 6 bases and J by 0 bases, and 9 bases separated the two germline ends. CDR3 length equals 14 residues. The CDR3 sequence: CAIRDTDSNQPQHF. DNA of the CDR3: TGTGCCATCAGGGACACCGATAGCAATCAGCCCCAGCATTTT.

The rearrangement joins TRBV4-2 to TRBJ1-5; D remains ambiguous. Trimming pared 0 bases from V and 2 bases from J, leaving 8 bases between. Per the germline V gene, CDR1 is LGHNA and CDR2 is YNFKEQ. The CDR3 extends over 15 amino acids. CDR3 amino acids: CASSQDRQGNQPQHF. The DNA for the CDR3 is TGTGCCAGCAGCCAAGACCGGCAGGGCAATCAGCCCCAGCATTTT.